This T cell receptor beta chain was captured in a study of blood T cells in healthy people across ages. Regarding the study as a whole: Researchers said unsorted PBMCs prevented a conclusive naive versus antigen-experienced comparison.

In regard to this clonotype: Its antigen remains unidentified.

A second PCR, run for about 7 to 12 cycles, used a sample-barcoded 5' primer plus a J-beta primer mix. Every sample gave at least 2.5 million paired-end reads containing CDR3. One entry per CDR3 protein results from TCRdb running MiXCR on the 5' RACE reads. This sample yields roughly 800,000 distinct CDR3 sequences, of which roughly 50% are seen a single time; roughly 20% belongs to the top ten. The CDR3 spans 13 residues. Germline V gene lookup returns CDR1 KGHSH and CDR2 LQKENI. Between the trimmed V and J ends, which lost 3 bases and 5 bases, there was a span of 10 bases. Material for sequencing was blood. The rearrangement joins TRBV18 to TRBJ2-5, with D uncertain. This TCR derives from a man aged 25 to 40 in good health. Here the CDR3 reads CASSPVPTETQYF. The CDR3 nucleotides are TGTGCCAGCTCACCGGTCCCGACGGAGACCCAGTACTTC.